The clone carrying this TCR beta chain showed up just a few times. Trimming cost V 5 bases and J 6 bases; bases outside gene matches: 14. The CDR3 is 16 residues long. CDR1 SGHTA and CDR2 FQGTGA come from the germline V gene. This sample is part of a study of blood T cell repertoires in COVID-19. Study-level background: COVID-19 samples from acute and convalescent phases originated in the United States, Italy and Spain.

Authors' processing steps: Reference gene primer amplification gave nucleated cell count estimates. Produced via immunoSEQ multiplex PCR; TCRdb's table is partial and in-frame only. The V and J calls and clone size come from that table; D and trimming were worked out from the DNA. The sample lists over 200,000 clones, roughly 79% seen once, with approximately 16% in the top ten. Enrolled through a virtual design, the participants were between roughly 18 and 100 years of age and came from 24 US areas. V usage is TRBV7-3 and J usage is TRBJ2-3, with 7 bases that match TRBD2. This receptor was taken from a man aged 35 to 55 who had recovered from COVID-19. The sample consisted of PBMCs or T cells enriched from blood (not recorded which). This chain's CDR3 is CASSPATGRAGDTQYF. For the CDR3, the DNA is TGTGCCAGCAGCCCCGCTACGGGGAGGGCTGGTGATACGCAGTATTTT. The whole variable domain, filled in from reference TRBV7-3 and TRBJ2-3, reads GAGVSQTPSNKVTEKGKYVELRCDPISGHTALYWYRQSLGQGPEFLIYFQGTGAADDSGLPNDRFFAVRPEGSVSTLKIQRTERGDSAVYLCASSPATGRAGDTQYFGPGTRLTVL.